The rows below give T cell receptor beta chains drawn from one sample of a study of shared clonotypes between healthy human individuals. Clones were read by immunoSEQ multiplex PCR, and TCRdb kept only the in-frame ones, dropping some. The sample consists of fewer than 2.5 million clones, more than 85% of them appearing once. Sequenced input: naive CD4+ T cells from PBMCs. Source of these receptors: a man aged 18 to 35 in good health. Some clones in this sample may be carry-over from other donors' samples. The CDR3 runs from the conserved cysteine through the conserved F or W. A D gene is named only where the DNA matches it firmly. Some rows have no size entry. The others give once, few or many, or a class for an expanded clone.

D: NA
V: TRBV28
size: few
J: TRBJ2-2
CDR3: CASQLMGYTGELFF
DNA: TGTGCCAGCCAACTCATGGGGTACACCGGGGAGCTGTTTTTT

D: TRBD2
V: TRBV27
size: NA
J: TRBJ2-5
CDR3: CASSLNGASGYQETQYF
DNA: TGTGCCAGCAGCCTTAACGGGGCTAGCGGGTACCAAGAGACCCAGTACTTC

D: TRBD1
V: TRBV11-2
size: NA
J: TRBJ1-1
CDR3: CASSHDSGTGNTEAFF
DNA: TGTGCCAGCAGCCACGACTCCGGGACAGGGAACACTGAAGCTTTCTTT

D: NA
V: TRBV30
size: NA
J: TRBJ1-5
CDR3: CALGQPQHF
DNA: TGTGCCTTGGGTCAGCCCCAGCATTTT

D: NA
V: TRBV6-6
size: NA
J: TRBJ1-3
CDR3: CASSYFEVLGGNTIYF
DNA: TGTGCCAGCAGTTACTTCGAGGTACTGGGTGGAAACACCATATATTTT

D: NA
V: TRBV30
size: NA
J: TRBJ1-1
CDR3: CAWGRTVNTEAFF
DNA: TGTGCCTGGGGACGGACGGTGAACACTGAAGCTTTCTTT

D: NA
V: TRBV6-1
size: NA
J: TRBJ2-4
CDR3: CASSSRDSGYIQYF
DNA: TGTGCCAGCAGTAGCCGGGACTCCGGGTACATTCAGTACTTC

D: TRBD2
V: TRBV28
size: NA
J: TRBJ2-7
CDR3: CASSLLSTSGGGQYF
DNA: TGTGCCAGCAGTTTATTGTCCACCTCCGGCGGGGGGCAGTACTTC

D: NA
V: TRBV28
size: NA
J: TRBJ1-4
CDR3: CASTPDSRNEKLFF
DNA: TGTGCCAGCACCCCGGACAGCAGAAATGAAAAACTGTTTTTT

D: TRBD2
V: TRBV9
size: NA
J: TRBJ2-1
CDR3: CASSVEGLAGNEQFF
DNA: TGTGCCAGCAGCGTAGAGGGACTAGCGGGCAATGAGCAGTTCTTC

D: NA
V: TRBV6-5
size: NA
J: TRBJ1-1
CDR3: CASSITENTEAFF
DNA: TGTGCCAGCAGTATAACAGAGAACACTGAAGCTTTCTTT

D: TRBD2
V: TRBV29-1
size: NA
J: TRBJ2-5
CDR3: CSVGVTGGGRETQYF
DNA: TGCAGCGTTGGGGTTACCGGGGGAGGGCGAGAGACCCAGTACTTC

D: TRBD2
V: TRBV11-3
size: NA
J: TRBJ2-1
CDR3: CASSPRGLAGGNEQFF
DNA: TGTGCCAGCAGCCCCCGGGGACTAGCGGGAGGGAATGAGCAGTTCTTC

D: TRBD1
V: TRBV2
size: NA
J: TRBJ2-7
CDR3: CASGQGAHEQYF
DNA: TGTGCCAGCGGACAGGGGGCCCACGAGCAGTACTTC

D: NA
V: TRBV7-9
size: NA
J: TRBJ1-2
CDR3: CASSLGGPGSYGYTF
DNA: TGTGCCAGCAGCTTGGGGGGCCCAGGGTCCTATGGCTACACCTTC

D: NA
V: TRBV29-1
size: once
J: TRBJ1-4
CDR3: CSPRCNEKLFF
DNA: TGCAGCCCTCGGTGTAATGAAAAACTGTTTTTT

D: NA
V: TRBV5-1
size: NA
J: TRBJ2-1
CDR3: CASSEEGAMYNEQFF
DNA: TGCGCCAGCAGCGAGGAGGGGGCCATGTACAATGAGCAGTTCTTC

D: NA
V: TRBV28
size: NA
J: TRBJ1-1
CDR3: CASSLRGNTEAFF
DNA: TGTGCCAGCAGTTTAAGAGGAAACACTGAAGCTTTCTTT

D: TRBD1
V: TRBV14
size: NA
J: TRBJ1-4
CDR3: CASSQGKQGQGSFATNEKLFF
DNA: TGTGCCAGCAGCCAAGGCAAGCAGGGACAGGGATCTTTTGCAACTAATGAAAAACTGTTTTTT

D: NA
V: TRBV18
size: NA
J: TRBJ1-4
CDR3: CASSPNQFNEKLFF
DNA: TGTGCCAGCTCACCAAATCAGTTTAATGAAAAACTGTTTTTT

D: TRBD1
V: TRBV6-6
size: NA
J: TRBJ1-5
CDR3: CASRRQGASNQPQHF
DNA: TGTGCCAGCAGACGACAGGGGGCCAGCAATCAGCCCCAGCATTTT

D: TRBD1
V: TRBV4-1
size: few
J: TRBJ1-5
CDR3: CASSQEDRVQPQHF
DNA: TGCGCCAGCAGCCAAGAAGACAGGGTTCAGCCCCAGCATTTT

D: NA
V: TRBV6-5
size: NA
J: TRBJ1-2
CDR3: CASSYSRAPNYGYTF
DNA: TGTGCCAGCAGTTACTCCAGGGCCCCTAACTATGGCTACACCTTC

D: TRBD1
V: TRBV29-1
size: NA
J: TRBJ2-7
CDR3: CSGGDRAKYEQYF
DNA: TGCAGCGGAGGGGACAGGGCGAAATACGAGCAGTACTTC

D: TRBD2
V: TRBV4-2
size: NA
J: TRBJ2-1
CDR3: CASSQALGLAGDYNEQFF
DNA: TGTGCCAGCAGCCAAGCCTTAGGACTAGCGGGAGACTACAATGAGCAGTTCTTC

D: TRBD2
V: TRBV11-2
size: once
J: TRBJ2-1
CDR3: CASSLWSSGSYEQFF
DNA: TGTGCCAGCAGCTTATGGTCTAGCGGGAGTTATGAGCAGTTCTTC

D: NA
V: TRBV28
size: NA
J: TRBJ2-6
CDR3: CASSYPGPGANVLTF
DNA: TGTGCCAGCAGTTACCCGGGGCCTGGGGCCAACGTCCTGACTTTC

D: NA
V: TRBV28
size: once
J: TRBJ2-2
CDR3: CASSTGLPFWKLFF
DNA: TGTGCCAGCAGTACTGGACTCCCATTTTGGAAGCTGTTTTTT

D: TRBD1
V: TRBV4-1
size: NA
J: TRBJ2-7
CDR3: CASSQGRQGAHEQYF
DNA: TGCGCCAGCAGCCAAGGGCGTCAGGGGGCCCACGAGCAGTACTTC

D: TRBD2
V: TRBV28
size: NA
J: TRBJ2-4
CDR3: CASSTGGSKNIQYF
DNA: TGTGCCAGCAGTACGGGGGGGTCCAAAAACATTCAGTACTTC

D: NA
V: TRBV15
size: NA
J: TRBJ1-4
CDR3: CATSRDGPAEKLFF
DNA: TGTGCCACCAGCAGAGATGGGCCAGCGGAAAAACTGTTTTTT

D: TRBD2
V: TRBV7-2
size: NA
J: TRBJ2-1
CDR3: CASTPGGSGTQYNEQFF
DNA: TGTGCCAGCACGCCGGGGGGGAGCGGTACCCAATACAATGAGCAGTTCTTC

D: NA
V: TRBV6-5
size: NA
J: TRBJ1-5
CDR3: CASSRVGSNQPQHF
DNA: TGTGCCAGCAGTCGGGTCGGTAGCAATCAGCCCCAGCATTTT

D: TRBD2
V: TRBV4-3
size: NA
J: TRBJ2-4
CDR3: CASSQVAGGAKNIQYF
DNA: TGCGCCAGCAGCCAAGTTGCGGGAGGGGCCAAAAACATTCAGTACTTC

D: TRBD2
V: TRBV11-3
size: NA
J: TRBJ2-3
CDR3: CASSPGLAGNTDTQYF
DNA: TGTGCCAGCAGCCCAGGACTAGCGGGAAACACAGATACGCAGTATTTT

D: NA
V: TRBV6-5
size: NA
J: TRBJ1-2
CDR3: CASSYADPRVTGYTF
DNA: TGTGCCAGCAGTTACGCGGACCCCAGGGTTACTGGCTACACCTTC

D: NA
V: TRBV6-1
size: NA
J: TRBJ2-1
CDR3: CASSVLSNEQFF
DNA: TGTGCCAGCAGTGTACTATCCAATGAGCAGTTCTTC

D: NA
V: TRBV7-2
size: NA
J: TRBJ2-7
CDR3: CASSLRQGGYEQYF
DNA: TGTGCCAGCAGCCTGCGGCAGGGTGGGTACGAGCAGTACTTC

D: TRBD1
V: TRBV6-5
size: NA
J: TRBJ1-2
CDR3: CASSYSLRTGVFGYTF
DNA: TGTGCCAGCAGTTACTCTCTGCGGACAGGGGTGTTTGGCTACACCTTC

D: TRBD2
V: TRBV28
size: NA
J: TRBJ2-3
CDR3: CASRLALGRTDTQYF
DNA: TGTGCCAGCCGACTAGCGCTAGGGCGCACAGATACGCAGTATTTT

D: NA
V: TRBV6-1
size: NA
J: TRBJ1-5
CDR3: CASSWGGNQPQHF
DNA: TGTGCCAGCAGTTGGGGGGGAAATCAGCCCCAGCATTTT

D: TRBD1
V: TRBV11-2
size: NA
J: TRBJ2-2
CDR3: CASSRQGLPTTGELFF
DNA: TGTGCCAGCAGCCGACAGGGCCTACCGACCACCGGGGAGCTGTTTTTT

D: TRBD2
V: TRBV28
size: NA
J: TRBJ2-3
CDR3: CASSLQPSGTSTDTQYF
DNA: TGTGCCAGCAGTTTACAGCCTAGCGGAACTAGCACAGATACGCAGTATTTT

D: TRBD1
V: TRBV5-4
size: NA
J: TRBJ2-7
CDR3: CASSWWDRGLHEQYF
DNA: TGTGCCAGCAGCTGGTGGGACAGGGGGCTACACGAGCAGTACTTC

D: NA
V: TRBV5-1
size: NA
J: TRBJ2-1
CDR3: CASSLVVGAETYNEQFF
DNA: TGCGCCAGCAGCTTGGTAGTAGGAGCCGAAACCTACAATGAGCAGTTCTTC

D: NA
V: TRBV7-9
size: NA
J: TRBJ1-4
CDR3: CASSRTGREKLFF
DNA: TGTGCCAGCAGCCGGACGGGTAGGGAAAAACTGTTTTTT

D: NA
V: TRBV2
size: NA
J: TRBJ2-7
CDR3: CASSVTYEQYF
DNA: TGTGCCAGCAGTGTAACCTACGAGCAGTACTTC

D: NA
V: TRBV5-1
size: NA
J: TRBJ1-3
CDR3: CASSFSHPSGNTIYF
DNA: TGCGCCAGCAGCTTCAGTCACCCGTCTGGAAACACCATATATTTT

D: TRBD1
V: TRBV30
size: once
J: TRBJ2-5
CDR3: CAWDRGGETQYF
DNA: TGTGCCTGGGACAGGGGGGGCGAGACCCAGTACTTC

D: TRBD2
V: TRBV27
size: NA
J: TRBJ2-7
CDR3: CASSTASGLGPPYEQYF
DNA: TGTGCCAGCAGTACCGCTAGCGGCCTTGGCCCACCCTACGAGCAGTACTTC

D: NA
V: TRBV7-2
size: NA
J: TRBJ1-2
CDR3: CASSQGQNYGYTF
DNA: TGTGCCAGCAGCCAAGGACAGAACTATGGCTACACCTTC

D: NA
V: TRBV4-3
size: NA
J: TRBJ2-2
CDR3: CASSHDVIGSWNTGELFF
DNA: TGCGCCAGCAGCCATGACGTGATAGGTTCATGGAACACCGGGGAGCTGTTTTTT

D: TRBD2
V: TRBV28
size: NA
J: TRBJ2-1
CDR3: CASRKRETYNEQFF
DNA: TGTGCCAGCAGGAAGCGGGAGACCTACAATGAGCAGTTCTTC

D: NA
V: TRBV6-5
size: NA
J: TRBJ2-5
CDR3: CASTKTTRGTQYF
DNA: TGTGCCAGCACCAAGACTACCCGAGGGACCCAGTACTTC

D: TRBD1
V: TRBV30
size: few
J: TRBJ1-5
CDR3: CAWSVTGDQPQHF
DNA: TGTGCCTGGAGTGTGACAGGGGACCAGCCCCAGCATTTT

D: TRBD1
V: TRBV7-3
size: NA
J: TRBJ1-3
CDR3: CARLRDRDGNTIYF
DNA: TGTGCCAGACTCCGAGACAGGGATGGAAACACCATATATTTT

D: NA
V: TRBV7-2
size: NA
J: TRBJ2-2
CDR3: CASSLRLQTGELFF
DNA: TGTGCCAGCAGCTTAAGACTTCAAACCGGGGAGCTGTTTTTT

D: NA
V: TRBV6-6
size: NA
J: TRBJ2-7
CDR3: CASSYSSPRMGEQYF
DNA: TGTGCCAGCAGTTACTCAAGCCCCCGAATGGGGGAGCAGTACTTC